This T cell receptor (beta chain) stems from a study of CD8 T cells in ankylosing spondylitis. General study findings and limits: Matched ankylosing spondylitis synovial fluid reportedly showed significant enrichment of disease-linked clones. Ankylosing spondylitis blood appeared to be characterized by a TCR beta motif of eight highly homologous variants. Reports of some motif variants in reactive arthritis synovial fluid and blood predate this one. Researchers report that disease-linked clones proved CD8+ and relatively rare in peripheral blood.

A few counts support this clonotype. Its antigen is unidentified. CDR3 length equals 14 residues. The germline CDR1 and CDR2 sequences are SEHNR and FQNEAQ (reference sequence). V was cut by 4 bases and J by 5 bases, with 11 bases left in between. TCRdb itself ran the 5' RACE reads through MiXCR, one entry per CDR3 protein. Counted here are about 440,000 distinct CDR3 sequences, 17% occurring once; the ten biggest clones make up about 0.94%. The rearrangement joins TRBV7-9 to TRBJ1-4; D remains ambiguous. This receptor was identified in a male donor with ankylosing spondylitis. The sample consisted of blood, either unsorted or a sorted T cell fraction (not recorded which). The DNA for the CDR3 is TGTGCCAGCAGCTCACTATCAGAGAATGAAAAACTGTTTTTT. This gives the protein CASSSLSENEKLFF.